Here is one TCR beta chain with its context. This clone has more than one count but fewer than ten. The specificity of this receptor is unknown. Base qualities are missing; no much larger clone stands one base away. This sample stems from a study of OX40 agonist ivuxolimab in advanced cancers. With respect to the entire study: Ivuxolimab was a fully human IgG2 agonistic monoclonal antibody targeting the costimulatory receptor OX40 (CD134). Intravenous ivuxolimab was administered to patients every 2 weeks at six dose levels: 0.01, 0.1, 0.3, 1.5, 3 and 10 mg/kg. Of the 50 to 55 patients in dose escalation, about 20 had hepatocellular carcinoma, some 15 had melanoma, 9 had renal cell carcinoma and 9 had head and neck cancer. In the dose-escalation cohort, around four fifths of patients were male, and the mean age was around 60 years, with a range of about 23 to 90. The point of sequencing TCRbeta in the periphery was to test whether ivuxolimab changed TCR sequence diversity and drove clonal T-cell expansion. The monotherapy dose-escalation portion (N ≈ 52 patients) of the phase I ivuxolimab trial is reported in the paper. Partial responses were achieved by three dose-escalation patients, of whom one had hepatocellular carcinoma and two had cutaneous melanoma. Patients were allowed to have had prior anti-PD-1, anti-PD-L1 or anti-CTLA-4 therapy, and around two fifths of the dose-escalation patients had been treated with checkpoint inhibitors.

Patients with a history of autoimmune disease or receiving systemic immunosuppression were excluded from the trial. Peripheral blood for TCR sequencing was drawn from every dose cohort at baseline, at cycle 4 day 1 and at cycle 7 day 1. The samples were taken from a phase I, first-in-human, multicenter, open-label dose-escalation trial of ivuxolimab. Adults with locally advanced or metastatic melanoma, renal cell carcinoma, hepatocellular carcinoma or head and neck squamous cell carcinoma were enrolled in the trial. CD4+ and CD8+ T cells were sorted separately from peripheral blood before TCR sequencing. What the authors observed across the whole study: Low levels of normalized T-cell clonal expansion were also shown by some nonresponding patients. On average, CD8+ T cells showed more expanded clones than CD4+ T cells after ivuxolimab. At doses of 0.1 to 3.0 mg/kg, clonal expansion of both CD4+ and CD8+ blood T cells was observed from baseline to week 6. In partial responders in the 0.1-3.0 mg/kg groups, normalized peripheral clonal expansion was found to be among the lowest, especially among CD8+ T cells. The antigen specificity of the peripheral T cells that underwent clonal expansion was not determined.

CDR1 SGHNT and CDR2 YYREEE were looked up in the germline V gene (reference sequence). Trimming costs V 3 bases and J 6 bases, and their ends lie 12 bases apart. The CDR3 measures 14 amino acids from cysteine to phenylalanine. Only the CDR3 DNA is retained, 42 bases long and in frame from the first base. To sequence the TCRbeta CDR3 region, genomic DNA was isolated from the sorted cells. The immunoSEQ Assay was used for sequencing of TCRbeta CDR3 regions. The table was pulled from immuneACCESS by TCRdb, which kept in-frame rearrangements only. Such tables lose some clones; where checked, under half of the loss comes from unresolved V genes, and the rest has no known cause. The table for this sample lists 55,000 to 80,000 clones; about 86% of them were counted only once. The ten most abundant clones make up less than 2.5% of the sample.

The TCR comes from an adult with an advanced solid tumor such as melanoma, head and neck, liver or kidney cancer. This receptor chain uses TRBV5-4 and TRBJ1-4; the D gene identity is not certain. The sequencing used CD4+ or CD8+ T cells sorted from blood, collected in a trial of the OX40 agonist ivuxolimab. This receptor carries the CDR3 CASSSSGLYEKLFF. The DNA sequence is as follows: TGTGCCAGCAGCTCCTCGGGCTTATATGAAAAACTGTTTTTT.